This entry concerns a single T cell receptor (beta chain). Which antigen it targets is not known. There are no base qualities to consult, and no much larger clone falls within one base. High-throughput TCRbeta CDR3 sequencing of frozen genomic DNA was performed by immunoSEQ, with PCR amplification, mapping, bias correction and internal controls included. In the authors' own workflow: Productive rearrangements were retained, and unique TCRbeta sequences were defined by the CDR3 nucleotide sequence together with the V and J gene. For classification of a sequence as donor-reactive, at least 5-fold expansion in CFSE-low cells relative to unstimulated pre-transplant cells and a frequency of at least 0.01% were required. Per-subject minimum frequency thresholds, based on the lowest-template unstimulated sample, ensured at least 90% detection power. Repertoire turnover was measured by Jensen-Shannon divergence between the top 1000 TCRbeta sequences post- and pre-transplant. Changes in detection of donor-reactive sequences were assessed with two-sided Fisher's exact tests. The source is immuneACCESS, and TCRdb retained only in-frame sequences with V and J called. Part of the clones is not carried over; for the studies checked, unresolved V genes explain less than half of this, and the remainder is unexplained. V and J calls and clone size are those listed in that table; D and trimming were worked out from the DNA. This sample gives 65,000 to 85,000 clones in total; 84% of them show up just once. 2.1% of the sample goes to the ten largest clones.

This specimen belongs to a study of T cell clones after liver transplantation (dated by TCRdb to about 2019). About the full investigation: The samples were obtained from ITN030ST, a randomized trial that attempted immunosuppression withdrawal within 2 years after liver transplantation. Donor-reactive T cell clones were identified by TCRbeta sequencing following a pre-transplant mixed lymphocyte reaction and were subsequently tracked in post-transplant blood. Third party-reactive TCRbeta sequences were also identified from pre-transplant MLRs to serve as an antigen-independent comparator for donor-reactive sequences. Of the eight recipients, a few were HCV-positive, while the remaining recipients had been transplanted for non-autoimmune, non-viral indications. No induction therapy was given to the subjects, and standard immunosuppression was administered until randomization at 12-24 months post-transplant. Tolerance meant complete immunosuppression withdrawal for at least one year without liver enzymes rising beyond twice the upper limit of normal. Blood samples were taken pre-transplant, pre-randomization before withdrawal, and post-randomization after full withdrawal or failed withdrawal. The studied cohort comprised 8 liver transplant recipients, 3 classified as tolerant and 5 as non-tolerant. The investigation overall reported the following: Low numbers of available donor cells limited the measurable donor-reactive repertoire in two subjects. Since no allograft tissue specimens were available, donor-reactive T cells may have migrated into the graft instead of being deleted. After accounting for repertoire turnover, donor-reactive detection was significantly reduced in 7 of 8 subjects for CD4 and 8 of 8 for CD8. In 5 of 8 subjects, circulating donor-reactive CD4 TCRbeta sequences decreased significantly after transplant, regardless of tolerance or HCV status. Donor-reactive sequences decreased more than third party-reactive sequences, which suggests partial antigen-specific deletion that was not related to withdrawal success. The conclusions were considered preliminary, being limited by small, heterogeneous patient numbers and non-standardized post-transplant time points.

The CDR3 numbers 13 residues from cysteine through phenylalanine. Only the CDR3 DNA is retained, 39 bases long and in frame from the first base. V lost 2 bases and J lost 6 bases; the stretch between them is 11 bases long. Per the germline V gene, MDHEN is the CDR1 and SYDVKM is the CDR2. Unstimulated PBMCs, after thawing, were stained for CD3, CD4 and CD8 and then FACS-sorted into CD3+CD4+ and CD3+CD8+ populations. Each of the 8 studied subjects was randomized to immunosuppression withdrawal. The Qiagen DNeasy Blood and Tissue Kit was used for isolation of genomic DNA. This receptor was taken from a human patient who received a liver transplant. Once a transplant has taken place, some T cells may be donor derived. The sample in question was CD4+ T cells from blood, obtained around 50 months after liver transplant. Recombination joined TRBV28 with TRBJ2-7; no D segment can be confidently identified. The nucleotides are TGTGCCAGCAGTTTACGGCCCGCAATCGAGCAGTACTTC. Its translation reads: CASSLRPAIEQYF.